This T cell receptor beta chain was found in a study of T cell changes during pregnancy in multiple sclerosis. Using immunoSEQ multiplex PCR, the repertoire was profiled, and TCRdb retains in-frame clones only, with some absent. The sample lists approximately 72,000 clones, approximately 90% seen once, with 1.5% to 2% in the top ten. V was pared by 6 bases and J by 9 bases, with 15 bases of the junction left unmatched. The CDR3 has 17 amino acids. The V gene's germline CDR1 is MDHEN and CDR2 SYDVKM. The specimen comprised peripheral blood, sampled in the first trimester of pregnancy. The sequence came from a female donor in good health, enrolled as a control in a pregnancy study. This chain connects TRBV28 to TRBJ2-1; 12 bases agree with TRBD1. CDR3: CASSQRPGQGAKGEQFF. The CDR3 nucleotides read TGTGCCAGCAGCCAACGACCGGGACAGGGGGCGAAGGGTGAGCAGTTCTTC.